This TCR beta chain was sequenced during a study of shared clonotypes between healthy human individuals (dated by TCRdb to 2020 to 2022). Regarding the study in general: Three men and a couple of women, aged 18 to 49 years, made up the cohort. For each donor, three plates each were used for CD4 naive and CD4 memory, two plates were used for CD8 naive, and one plate was used for CD8 memory. To estimate repertoire size and how much clonotype sharing occurs between individuals, the study deeply sequenced the blood TCR repertoires of five healthy adults. To increase sequencing depth and limit assay-specific biases, different laboratories used diverse techniques to prepare libraries and sequence TCR repertoires. Between about 0.8 and 9.5 billion PBMCs per donor were obtained by leukapheresis. General conclusions and limits of the study: Based on pairwise subsampling, the degree of clonotype sharing among donors was expected to be affected by sequencing depth. Only blood was sampled, and tissue TCR repertoires likely differ from those in blood. Around 5.4% of naive CD4, approximately 3.7% of naive CD8, approximately 2% of memory CD4, and around 0.42% of memory CD8 clonotypes were shared across several donors. Higher generation probabilities were observed for clonotypes shared by all four sorted-subset donors than for non-shared clonotypes. Rarefaction of sorted-subset datasets indicated incomplete sequencing despite the large sequencing depth. Because the study included a small number of donors, the genetic and exposure-history diversity represented was limited. Naive subsets generally had larger estimated clonotype richness than memory subsets did.

A remark on this clone: This receptor's antigen is unknown. It has no much larger one-base neighbor in the sample; base qualities were not kept.

Using the deep immunoSEQ assay, multiplex PCR amplified TCR CDR3 regions from genomic DNA. Extracted genomic DNA from each cell subset was spread evenly across all wells of several immunoSEQ 96-well plates, with each plate serving as a replicate. For sorted subsets, each replicate PCR was loaded with roughly 0.2 ug genomic DNA, equivalent to about 30,000 T cell genomes. Purified libraries were measured with a Qubit 3.0 fluorometer, size-checked on a Bioanalyzer 2100, and measured again with the KAPA Library Quantification kit. Every immunoSEQ 96-well plate was sequenced on a dedicated single-read 150-cycle Illumina NextSeq 550 flow cell. The published analysis was carried out like this. The immunoSEQ output contained only junctional sequences without quality scores, so filtering could not match that applied to full-length reads. To assign V/J genes and CDR3, sequences were annotated using PyIR, a Python wrapper for IgBLAST v1.9, with IMGT germline references. Reads were removed for weak V/J assignments (E-value above 1e-6), missing CDR3, stop codons, out-of-frame junctions, or ambiguous translated residues. V3J clonotypes were defined as sequences sharing an identical inferred V gene, J gene, and CDR3 amino acid sequence. To compute the percentage overlap between repertoires, the number of shared unique clonotypes was divided by the size of the smaller repertoire. Richness of each repertoire was evaluated using RTK rarefaction, the Chao1 estimator, and Recon v2.1 estimates of unobserved clonotypes. For all TCRbeta clonotypes obtained by the gDNA method from several donors, generation probabilities were computed with OLGA. What TCRdb holds here is the immuneACCESS table cut down to in-frame rearrangements. Part of the clones is not present; checked against another copy, under half of the missing clones reflect an unresolved V gene, and the others are unexplained. V, J and clone size are those of that table, while D and trimming were read from the DNA. The sample table holds roughly 1 million clones, of which 65% to 75% were seen once. The ten largest clonotypes hold around 1.4% of the sample.

The donors were healthy, HIV-negative adults who had no recently reported acute infections or vaccinations. All donors were Caucasian adults living in Nashville, Tennessee, USA. Magnetic negative selection was used to enrich CD4+ T cells, after which naive cells were positively selected on CD45RA and the negative fraction became the memory subset. Blood was collected by leukapheresis, and PBMCs were isolated by Ficoll-Histopaque density gradient centrifugation and then cryopreserved in liquid nitrogen vapor phase. Purity and quantity of every magnetically sorted T cell population were checked by analytical flow cytometry. From each sorted fraction, genomic DNA was isolated and quantified by UV absorbance on a Nanodrop 2000c. The CDR3, from cysteine to phenylalanine, totals 12 residues. The sequence is cut down to CDR3 DNA, 36 bases in frame from base 1. V is pared back by 2 bases and J by 4 bases, with 6 bases lying between the germline termini. CDR1 LNHNV and CDR2 YYDKDF were looked up in the germline V gene (reference sequence).

The chain couples TRBV15 to TRBJ2-7; the D gene is not confidently resolved. What was sequenced was memory CD4+ T cells sorted from blood. This sample's cell subset or site label indicates: CD45RA-negative fraction. This clonotype originated in a man aged 18 to 29 in good health. The bases are TGTGCCACCAGCAGATTTCTTTACGAGCAGTACTTC. Its protein is CATSRFLYEQYF.